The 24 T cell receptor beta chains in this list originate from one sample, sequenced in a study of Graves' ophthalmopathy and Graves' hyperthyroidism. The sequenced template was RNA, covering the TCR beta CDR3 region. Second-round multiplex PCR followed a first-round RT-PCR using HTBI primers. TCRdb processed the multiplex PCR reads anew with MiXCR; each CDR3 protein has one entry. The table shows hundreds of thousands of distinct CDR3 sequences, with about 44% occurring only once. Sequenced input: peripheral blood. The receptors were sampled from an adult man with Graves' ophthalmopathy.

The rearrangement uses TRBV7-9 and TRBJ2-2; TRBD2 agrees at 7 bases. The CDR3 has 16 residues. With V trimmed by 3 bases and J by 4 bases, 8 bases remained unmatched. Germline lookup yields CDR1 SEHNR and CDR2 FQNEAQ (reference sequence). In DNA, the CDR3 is TGTGCCAGCAGCTTCAGGAGCGTAGCGGGCACCGGGGAGCTGTTTTTT. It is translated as CASSFRSVAGTGELFF.

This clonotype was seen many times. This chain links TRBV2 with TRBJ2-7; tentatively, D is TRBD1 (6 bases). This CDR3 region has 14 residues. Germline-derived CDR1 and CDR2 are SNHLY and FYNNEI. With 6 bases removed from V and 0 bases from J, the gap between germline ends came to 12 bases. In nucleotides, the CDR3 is TGTGCCAGCAGCGGGACACTGAGCTCCTACGAGCAGTACTTC. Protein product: CASSGTLSSYEQYF.

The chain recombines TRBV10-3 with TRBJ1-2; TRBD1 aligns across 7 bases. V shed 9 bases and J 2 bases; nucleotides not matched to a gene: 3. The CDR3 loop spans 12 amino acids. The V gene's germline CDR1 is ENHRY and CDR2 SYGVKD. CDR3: CAIGTENYGYTF. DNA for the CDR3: TGTGCCATTGGGACAGAAAACTATGGCTACACCTTC.

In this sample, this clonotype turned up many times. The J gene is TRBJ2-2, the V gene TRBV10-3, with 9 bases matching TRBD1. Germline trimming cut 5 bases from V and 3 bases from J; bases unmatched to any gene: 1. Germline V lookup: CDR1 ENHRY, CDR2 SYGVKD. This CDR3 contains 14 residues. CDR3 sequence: CAISWDRDTGELFF. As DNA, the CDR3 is TGTGCCATCAGTTGGGACAGGGACACCGGGGAGCTGTTTTTT.

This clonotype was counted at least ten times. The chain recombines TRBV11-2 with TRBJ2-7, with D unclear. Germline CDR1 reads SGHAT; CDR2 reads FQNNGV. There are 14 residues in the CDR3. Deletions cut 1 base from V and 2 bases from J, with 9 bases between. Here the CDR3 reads CASSLAAGTYEQYF. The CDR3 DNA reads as TGTGCCAGCAGCTTAGCGGCCGGAACCTACGAGCAGTACTTC. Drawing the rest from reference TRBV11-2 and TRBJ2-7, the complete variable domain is EAGVAQSPRYKIIEKRQSVAFWCNPISGHATLYWYQQILGQGPKLLIQFQNNGVVDDSQLPKDRFSAERLKGVDSTLKIQPAKLEDSAVYLCASSLAAGTYEQYFGPGTRLTVT.

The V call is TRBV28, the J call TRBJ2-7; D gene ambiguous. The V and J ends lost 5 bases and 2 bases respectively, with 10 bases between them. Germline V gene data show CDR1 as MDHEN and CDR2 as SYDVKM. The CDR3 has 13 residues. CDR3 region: CASSPPSAYEQYF. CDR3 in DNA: TGTGCCAGCAGTCCGCCGTCGGCCTACGAGCAGTACTTC.

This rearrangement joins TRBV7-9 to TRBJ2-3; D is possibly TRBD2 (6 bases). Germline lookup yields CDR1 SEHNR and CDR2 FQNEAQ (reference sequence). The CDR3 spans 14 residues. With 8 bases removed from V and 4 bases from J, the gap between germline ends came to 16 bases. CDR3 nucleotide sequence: TGTGCCAGCCGTCCGGGCGGGACCTCAGATACGCAGTATTTT. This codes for CASRPGGTSDTQYF.

The CDR3 loop reads CASSYEGLDTEAFF. CDR3 sequence (DNA): TGTGCCAGCAGTTACGAGGGATTGGACACTGAAGCTTTCTTT. The chain is built from TRBV6-5 and TRBJ1-1; D is unclear. Germline V gene data show CDR1 as MNHEY and CDR2 as SVGAGI. There are 14 residues in the CDR3. V dropped 2 bases and J dropped 3 bases, with 10 bases sitting between them.

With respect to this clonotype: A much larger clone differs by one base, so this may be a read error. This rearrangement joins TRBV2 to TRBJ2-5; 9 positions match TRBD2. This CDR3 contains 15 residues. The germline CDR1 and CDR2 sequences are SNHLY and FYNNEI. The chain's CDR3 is CASSTVFAGGEIQYF. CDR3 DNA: TGTGCCAGCAGTACCGTCTTTGCGGGAGGGGAGATCCAGTACTTC. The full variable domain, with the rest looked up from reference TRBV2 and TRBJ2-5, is EPEVTQTPSHQVTQMGQEVILRCVPISNHLYFYWYRQILGQKVEFLVSFYNNEISEKSEIFDDQFSVERPDGSNFTLKIRSTKLEDSAMYFCASSTVFAGGEIQYFGPGTRLLVL.

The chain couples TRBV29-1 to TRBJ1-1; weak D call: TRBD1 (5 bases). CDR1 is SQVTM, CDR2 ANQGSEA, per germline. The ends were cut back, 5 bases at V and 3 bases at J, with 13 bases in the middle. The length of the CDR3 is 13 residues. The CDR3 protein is CSVPSGGYTEAFF. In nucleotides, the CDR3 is TGCAGCGTTCCAAGCGGGGGGTACACTGAAGCTTTCTTT. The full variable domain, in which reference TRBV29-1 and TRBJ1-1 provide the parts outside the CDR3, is SAVISQKPSRDICQRGTSLTIQCQVDSQVTMMFWYRQQPGQSLTLIATANQGSEATYESGFVIDKFPISRPNLTFSTLTVSNMSPEDSSIYLCSVPSGGYTEAFFGQGTRLTVV.

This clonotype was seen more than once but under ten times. The CDR3 DNA reads TGCAGTGCTAGTCCGGGCCGTTACTATGGCTACACCTTC. Translating gives CSASPGRYYGYTF. The chain combines TRBV20-1 with TRBJ1-2; D unresolved. The germline V and J ends were trimmed by 3 bases and 3 bases, with 11 bases remaining between them. The CDR3 covers 13 residues. The germline gives CDR1 DFQATT, CDR2 SNEGSKA (reference sequence).

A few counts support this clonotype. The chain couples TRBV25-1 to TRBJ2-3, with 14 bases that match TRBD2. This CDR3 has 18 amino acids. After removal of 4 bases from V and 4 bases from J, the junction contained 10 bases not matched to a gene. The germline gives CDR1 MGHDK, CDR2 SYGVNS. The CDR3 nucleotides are TGTGCCAGCAGTGCCGGGACTAGCGGGAGAGGCCCCCCAGATACGCAGTATTTT. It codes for CASSAGTSGRGPPDTQYF.

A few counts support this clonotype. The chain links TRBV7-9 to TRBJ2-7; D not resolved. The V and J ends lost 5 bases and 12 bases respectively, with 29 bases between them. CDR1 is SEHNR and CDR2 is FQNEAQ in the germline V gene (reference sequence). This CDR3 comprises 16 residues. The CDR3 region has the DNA TGTGCCAGCAGCCCTCCCTTTCTCCCTCAAAGACAAGATTGGTACTTC. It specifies CASSPPFLPQRQDWYF.

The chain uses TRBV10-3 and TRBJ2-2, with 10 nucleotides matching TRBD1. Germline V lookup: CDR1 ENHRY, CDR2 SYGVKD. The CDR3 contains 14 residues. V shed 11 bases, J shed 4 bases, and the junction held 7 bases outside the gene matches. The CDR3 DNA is TGTGCCGCGAGCCGACAGGGGGCCACCGGGGAGCTGTTTTTT. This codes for CAASRQGATGELFF.

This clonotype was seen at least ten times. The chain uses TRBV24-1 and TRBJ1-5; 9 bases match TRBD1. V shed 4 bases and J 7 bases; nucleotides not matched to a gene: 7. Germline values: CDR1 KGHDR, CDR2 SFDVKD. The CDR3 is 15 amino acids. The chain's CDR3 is CATSDPGTGTQPQHF. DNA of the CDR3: TGTGCCACCAGTGACCCAGGGACAGGGACCCAGCCCCAGCATTTT.

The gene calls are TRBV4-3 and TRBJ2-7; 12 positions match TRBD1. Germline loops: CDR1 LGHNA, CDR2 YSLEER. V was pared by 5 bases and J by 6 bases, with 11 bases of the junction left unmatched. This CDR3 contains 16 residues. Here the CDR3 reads CASSLLLGTGGREQYF. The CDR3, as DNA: TGCGCCAGCAGCTTGCTCCTCGGGACAGGGGGCCGCGAGCAGTACTTC.

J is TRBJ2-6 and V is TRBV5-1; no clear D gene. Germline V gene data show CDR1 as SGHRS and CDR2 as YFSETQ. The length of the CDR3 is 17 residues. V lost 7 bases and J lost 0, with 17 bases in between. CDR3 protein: CASSRLGPDSGANVLTF. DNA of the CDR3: TGCGCCAGCTCACGCCTTGGACCTGACTCTGGGGCCAACGTCCTGACTTTC.

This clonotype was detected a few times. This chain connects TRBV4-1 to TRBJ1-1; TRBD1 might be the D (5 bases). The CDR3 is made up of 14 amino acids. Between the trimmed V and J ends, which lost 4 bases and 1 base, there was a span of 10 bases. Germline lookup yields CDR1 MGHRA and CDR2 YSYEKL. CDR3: CASSRGARNTEAFF. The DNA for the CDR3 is TGCGCCAGCAGCCGGGGCGCCAGGAACACTGAAGCTTTCTTT.

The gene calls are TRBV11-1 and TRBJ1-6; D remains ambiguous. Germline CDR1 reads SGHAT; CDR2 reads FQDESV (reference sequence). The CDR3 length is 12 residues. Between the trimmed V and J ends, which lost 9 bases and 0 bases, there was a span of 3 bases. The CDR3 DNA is TGTGCCAGAAACTCCTATAATTCACCCCTCCACTTT. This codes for CARNSYNSPLHF.

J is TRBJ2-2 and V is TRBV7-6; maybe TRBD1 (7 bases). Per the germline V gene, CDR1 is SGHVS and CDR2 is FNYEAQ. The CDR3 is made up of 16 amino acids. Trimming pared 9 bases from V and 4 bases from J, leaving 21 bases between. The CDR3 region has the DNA TGTGCCAGTAGTATCGTAGGAGGGGGCCTCACCGGGGAGCTGTTTTTT. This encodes CASSIVGGGLTGELFF.

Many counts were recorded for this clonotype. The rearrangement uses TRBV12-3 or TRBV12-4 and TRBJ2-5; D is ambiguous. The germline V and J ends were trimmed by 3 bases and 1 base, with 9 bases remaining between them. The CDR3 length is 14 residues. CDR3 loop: CASSFRALQETQYF. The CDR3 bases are TGTGCCAGCAGTTTCCGAGCTCTCCAAGAGACCCAGTACTTC.

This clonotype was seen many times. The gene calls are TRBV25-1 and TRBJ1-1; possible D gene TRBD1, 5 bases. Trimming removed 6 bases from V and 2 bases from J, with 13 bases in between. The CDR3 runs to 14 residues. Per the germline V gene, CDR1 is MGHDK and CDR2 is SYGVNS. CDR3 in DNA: TGTGCCAGCAGCCTGGGGGGGTTTAACACTGAAGCTTTCTTT. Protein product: CASSLGGFNTEAFF.

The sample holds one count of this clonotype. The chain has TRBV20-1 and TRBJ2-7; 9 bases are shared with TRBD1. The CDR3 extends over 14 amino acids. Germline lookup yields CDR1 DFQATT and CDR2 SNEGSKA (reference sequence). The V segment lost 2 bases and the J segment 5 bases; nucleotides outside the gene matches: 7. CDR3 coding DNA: TGCAGTGCTAGATCTGGACAGGGGTTTAACGAGCAGTACTTC. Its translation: CSARSGQGFNEQYF.

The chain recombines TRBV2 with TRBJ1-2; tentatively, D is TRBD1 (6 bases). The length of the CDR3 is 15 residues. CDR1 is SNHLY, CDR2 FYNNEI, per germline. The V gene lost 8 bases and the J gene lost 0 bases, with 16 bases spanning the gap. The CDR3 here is CASSAHRDSNYGYTF. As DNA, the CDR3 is TGTGCCAGCTCAGCGCACAGGGACTCTAACTATGGCTACACCTTC.